This T cell receptor beta chain is from a study of T-cell memory formation after mild COVID-19. This clonotype was recorded a few times. The CDR3 sequence is 15 residues long. With V trimmed by 0 bases and J by 5 bases, 5 bases remained unmatched. Looked up from germline, CDR1 is SGHTA and CDR2 is FQGNSA. TCRdb fed the 5' RACE reads into MiXCR, producing one record per CDR3 protein. Of 40,000 to 45,000 distinct CDR3 sequences listed, roughly 8% are singletons. The chain links TRBV7-2 to TRBJ2-3, with 7 bases aligning to TRBD2. This clonotype was sampled from a man aged 18 to 35 who had mild COVID-19 (a few samples of this study predate the infection). Cell type and time point are not known. Input material: PBMCs or a T cell subset sorted from them (not recorded which). CDR3 residues: CASSLAGWEGDTQYF. The CDR3, as DNA: TGTGCCAGCAGCTTAGCGGGGTGGGAGGGAGATACGCAGTATTTT.